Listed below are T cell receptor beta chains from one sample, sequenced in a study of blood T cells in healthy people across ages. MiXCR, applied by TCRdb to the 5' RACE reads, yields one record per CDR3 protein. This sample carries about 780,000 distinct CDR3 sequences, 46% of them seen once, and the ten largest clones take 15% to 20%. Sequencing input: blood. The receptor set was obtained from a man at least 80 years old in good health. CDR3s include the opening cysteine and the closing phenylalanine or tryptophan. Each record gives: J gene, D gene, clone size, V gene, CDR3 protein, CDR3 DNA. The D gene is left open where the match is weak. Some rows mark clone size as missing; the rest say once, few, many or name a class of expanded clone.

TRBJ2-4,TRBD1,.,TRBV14,CASSQAIGTGQGEQYF,TGTGCCAGCAGCCAAGCAATCGGGACAGGGCAGGGGGAGCAGTACTTC
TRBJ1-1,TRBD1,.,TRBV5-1,CASSEGQGGSEAFF,TGCGCCAGCAGCGAGGGACAGGGGGGAAGTGAAGCTTTCTTT
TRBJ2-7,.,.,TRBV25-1,CASSVRTNSYKQYF,TGTGCCAGCAGTGTTAGGACTAACTCCTACAAGCAGTACTTC
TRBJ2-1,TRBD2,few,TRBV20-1,CSARELTSGSDEQFF,TGCAGTGCTAGAGAGTTGACTAGCGGGAGCGATGAGCAGTTCTTC
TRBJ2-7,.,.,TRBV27,CASSAQGTYEQYF,TGTGCCAGCAGTGCGCAGGGAACCTACGAGCAGTACTTC
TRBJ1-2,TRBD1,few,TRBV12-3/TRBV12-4,CASRPTQGDGGYGYTF,TGTGCCAGCAGGCCGACACAGGGGGATGGTGGCTATGGCTACACCTTC
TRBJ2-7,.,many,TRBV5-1,CASSYTGQDYEQYF,TGCGCCAGCAGCTATACGGGGCAGGACTACGAGCAGTACTTC
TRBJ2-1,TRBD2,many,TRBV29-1,CSVRPAGVAGEQFF,TGCAGCGTCCGGCCAGCGGGGGTGGCCGGAGAGCAGTTCTTC
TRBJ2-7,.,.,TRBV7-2,CASTLSLGGEQYF,TGTGCCAGCACCCTATCGCTCGGAGGCGAGCAGTACTTC
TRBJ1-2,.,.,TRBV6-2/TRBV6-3,CASSSLGTAWGYTF,TGTGCCAGCAGTTCCCTCGGGACCGCGTGGGGCTACACCTTC
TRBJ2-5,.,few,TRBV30,CACDLTGGQTQYF,TGTGCCTGCGACCTGACGGGCGGGCAGACCCAGTACTTC
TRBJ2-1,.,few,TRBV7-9,CATRGSSSPNEQFF,TGTGCCACCCGGGGGAGCTCCAGTCCCAATGAGCAGTTCTTC
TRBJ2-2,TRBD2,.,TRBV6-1,CASSGTSGRAGTGELFF,TGTGCCAGCAGCGGGACTAGCGGGAGGGCTGGCACCGGGGAGCTGTTTTTT
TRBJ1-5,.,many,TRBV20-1,CSARLSNQPQHF,TGCAGTGCTAGACTTAGCAATCAGCCCCAGCATTTT
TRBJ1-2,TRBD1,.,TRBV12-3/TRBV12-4,CASTDRAGYTF,TGTGCCAGCACGGACAGGGCAGGCTACACCTTC
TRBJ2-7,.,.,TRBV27,CASRPGGGYRLEQYF,TGTGCCAGCAGGCCCGGCGGCGGTTATAGGCTAGAGCAGTACTTC
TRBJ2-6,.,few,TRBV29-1,CSARELSGANVLTF,TGCAGCGCAAGGGAGTTGTCTGGGGCCAACGTCCTGACTTTC
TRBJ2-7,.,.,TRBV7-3,CASSQGASGPYEQYF,TGTGCCAGCAGCCAGGGGGCTAGCGGGCCTTACGAGCAGTACTTC
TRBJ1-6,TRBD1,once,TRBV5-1,CASSSGTVGSYNSPLHF,TGCGCCAGCAGCTCCGGGACAGTAGGATCCTATAATTCACCCCTCCACTTT
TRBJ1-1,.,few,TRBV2,CASSEMRGTEAFF,TGTGCCAGCAGTGAAATGAGGGGCACTGAAGCTTTCTTT
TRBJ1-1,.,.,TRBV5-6,CASSGRDGLLRDTEAFF,TGTGCCAGCAGCGGCCGGGACGGTTTGCTCAGGGACACTGAAGCTTTCTTT
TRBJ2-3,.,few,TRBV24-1,CATSDQAREKDTQYF,TGTGCCACCAGTGATCAAGCCCGGGAAAAAGATACGCAGTATTTT
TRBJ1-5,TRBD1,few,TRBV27,CASSFGQGEQPQHF,TGTGCCAGCAGTTTCGGACAGGGGGAACAGCCCCAGCATTTT
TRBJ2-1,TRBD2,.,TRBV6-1,CASTEGLAGYNEQFF,TGTGCCAGCACCGAGGGACTAGCGGGCTACAATGAGCAGTTCTTC
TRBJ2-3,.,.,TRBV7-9,CAGSGTSMATQYF,TGTGCCGGCAGCGGAACTAGCATGGCTACGCAGTATTTT
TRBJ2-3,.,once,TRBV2,CASQFFGTDTQYF,TGTGCCAGCCAGTTTTTTGGCACAGATACGCAGTATTTT
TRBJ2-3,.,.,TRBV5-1,CASSSGLPDTDTQYF,TGCGCCAGCAGCTCGGGACTCCCCGACACAGATACGCAGTATTTT
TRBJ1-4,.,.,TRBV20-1,CSASHTNEKLFF,TGCAGTGCTAGTCACACTAATGAAAAACTGTTTTTT
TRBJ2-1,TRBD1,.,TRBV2,CASSERIGRQGVYNEQFF,TGTGCCAGCAGTGAAAGAATCGGGCGGCAGGGGGTCTACAATGAGCAGTTCTTC
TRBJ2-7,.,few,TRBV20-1,CSANTGLSYEQYF,TGCAGTGCTAACACGGGTCTTTCCTACGAGCAGTACTTC
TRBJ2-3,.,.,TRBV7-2,CASSLELGMTDTQYF,TGTGCCAGCAGCTTAGAACTAGGGATGACAGATACGCAGTATTTT
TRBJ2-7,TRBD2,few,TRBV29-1,CSVDVTGTSMREQYF,TGCAGCGTTGACGTTACCGGGACTAGCATGCGCGAGCAGTACTTC
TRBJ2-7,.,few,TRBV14,CASSQRPTAYEQYF,TGTGCCAGCAGCCAGAGACCCACTGCCTACGAGCAGTACTTC
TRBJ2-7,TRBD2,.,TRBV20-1,CSARDGREPYEQYF,TGCAGTGCTAGAGATGGGCGGGAGCCCTACGAGCAGTACTTC
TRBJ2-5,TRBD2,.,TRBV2,CASSQLAGAQETQYF,TGTGCCAGCAGTCAACTAGCGGGCGCTCAAGAGACCCAGTACTTC
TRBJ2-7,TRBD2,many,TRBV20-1,CSATSSGRWEQYF,TGCAGTGCTACAAGTAGCGGGAGGTGGGAGCAGTACTTC
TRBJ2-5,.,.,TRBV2,CASSGPKQGKETQYF,TGTGCCAGCAGTGGACCCAAACAGGGTAAAGAGACCCAGTACTTC
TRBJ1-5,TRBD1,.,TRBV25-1,CASSESGQGNQPQHF,TGTGCCAGCAGTGAATCGGGACAGGGGAATCAGCCCCAGCATTTT
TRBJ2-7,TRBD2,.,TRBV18,CASSTLAGSYNEQYF,TGTGCCAGCTCGACTCTAGCGGGCTCCTACAATGAGCAGTACTTC
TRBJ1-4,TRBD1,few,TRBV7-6,CASSLANRGYEKLFF,TGTGCCAGCAGCTTGGCAAACAGGGGATATGAAAAACTGTTTTTT
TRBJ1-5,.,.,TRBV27,CASSLASGTQPQHF,TGTGCCAGCAGTTTAGCCTCGGGGACTCAGCCCCAGCATTTT
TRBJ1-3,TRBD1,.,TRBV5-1,CASSSGQGDGNTIYF,TGCGCCAGCAGCTCGGGACAGGGGGACGGAAACACCATATATTTT
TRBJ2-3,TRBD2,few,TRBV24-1,CATSVIAGATDTQYF,TGTGCCACCAGTGTAATAGCGGGCGCCACAGATACGCAGTATTTT
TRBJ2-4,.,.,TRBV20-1,CSARDPAKNIQYF,TGCAGTGCTAGAGATCCCGCCAAAAACATTCAGTACTTC
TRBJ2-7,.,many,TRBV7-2,CASSVAGSYEQYF,TGTGCCAGCAGCGTGGCGGGATCCTACGAGCAGTACTTC
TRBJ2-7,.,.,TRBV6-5,CASRLARSSYNEQYF,TGTGCCAGCAGGCTAGCTCGCAGCTCCTACAATGAGCAGTACTTC
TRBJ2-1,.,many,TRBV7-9,CASSLERGQFF,TGTGCCAGCAGCTTAGAGAGGGGGCAGTTCTTC
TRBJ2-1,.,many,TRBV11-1,CASSSRAWYEQFF,TGTGCCAGCAGCTCGAGGGCTTGGTATGAGCAGTTCTTC
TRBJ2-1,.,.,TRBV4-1,CASSQDPSSLYNEQFF,TGCGCCAGCAGCCAAGATCCATCTAGCTTGTACAATGAGCAGTTCTTC
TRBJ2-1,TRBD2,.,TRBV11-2,CASSLVASGRHEQFF,TGTGCCAGCAGCTTAGTTGCTAGCGGGAGACATGAGCAGTTCTTC
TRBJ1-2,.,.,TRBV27,CASSRGTYNYGYTF,TGTGCCAGCAGCCGCGGGACCTATAACTATGGCTACACCTTC
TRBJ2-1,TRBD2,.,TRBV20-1,CSAKRTSGGEQFF,TGCAGTGCTAAACGGACTAGCGGGGGTGAGCAGTTCTTC
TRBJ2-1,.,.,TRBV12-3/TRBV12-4,CASNTGGPSYNEQFF,TGTGCCAGCAATACAGGAGGGCCTTCCTACAATGAGCAGTTCTTC
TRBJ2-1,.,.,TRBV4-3,CASSQGDREGYNEQFF,TGCGCCAGCAGCCAAGGCGACAGGGAGGGGTACAATGAGCAGTTCTTC